This T cell receptor (beta chain) was recovered during a study of identical twins. Overall study findings and caveats: Beta out-of-frame sequences showed weaker excess sharing between twins. Analyses of zero insertions could, in part, be confounded by invariant MAIT and iNKT cells.

Germline CDR1 is DFQATT and CDR2 is SNEGSKA (reference sequence). This CDR3 region has 10 residues. To note about this clonotype: Its antigen is undetermined. One end of the junction varies from germline; a read error may be responsible.

With template switching, a universal primer site was added, and the cDNA carried unique molecular identifiers. TCRdb re-called the 5' RACE reads through MiXCR, storing one row per CDR3 protein. The profile covers 550,000 to 700,000 distinct CDR3 sequences, with around 20% appearing a single time and approximately 4.3% taken by the ten largest. This sample was also put to use in a study of T cells expressing NK-cell markers. That work states: Also leading the CD3+CD56-NKG2C+ fraction in a few donors were these clonotypes.

The receptor comes from a woman aged 18 to 35 in good health. Sequencing used PBMCs. The chain has TRBV20-1 and TRBJ2-1; tentatively, D is TRBD1 (5 bases). The CDR3 is CIGGQMGQLF. The CDR3, as DNA: TGCATCGGCGGCCAAATGGGGCAGCTCTTC.